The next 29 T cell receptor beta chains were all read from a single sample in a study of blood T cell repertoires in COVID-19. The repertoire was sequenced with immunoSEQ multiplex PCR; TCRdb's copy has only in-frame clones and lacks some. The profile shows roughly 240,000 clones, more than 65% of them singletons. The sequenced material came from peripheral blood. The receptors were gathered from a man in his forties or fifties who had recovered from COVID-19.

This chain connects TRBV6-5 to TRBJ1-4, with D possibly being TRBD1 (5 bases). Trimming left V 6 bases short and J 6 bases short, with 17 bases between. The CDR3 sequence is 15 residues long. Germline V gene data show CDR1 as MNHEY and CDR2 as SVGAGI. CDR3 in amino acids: CASRTRRGRDEKLFF. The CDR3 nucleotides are TGTGCCAGCAGAACCCGACGGGGGAGGGATGAAAAACTGTTTTTT.

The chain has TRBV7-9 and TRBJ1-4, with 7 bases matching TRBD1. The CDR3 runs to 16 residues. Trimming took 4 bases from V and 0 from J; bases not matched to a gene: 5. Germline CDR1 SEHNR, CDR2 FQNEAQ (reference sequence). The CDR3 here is CASSSTGAATNEKLFF. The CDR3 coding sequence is TGTGCCAGCAGCTCTACAGGGGCAGCAACTAATGAAAAACTGTTTTTT.

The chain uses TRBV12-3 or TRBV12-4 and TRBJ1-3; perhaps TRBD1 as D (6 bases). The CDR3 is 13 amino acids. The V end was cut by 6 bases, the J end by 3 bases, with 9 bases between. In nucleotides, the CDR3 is TGTGCCAGCAGGCGGACAGTTGGAAACACCATATATTTT. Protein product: CASRRTVGNTIYF.

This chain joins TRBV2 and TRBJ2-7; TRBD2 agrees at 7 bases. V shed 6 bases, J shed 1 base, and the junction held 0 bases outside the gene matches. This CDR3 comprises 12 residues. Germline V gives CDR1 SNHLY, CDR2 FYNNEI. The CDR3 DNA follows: TGTGCCAGCAGAGCGGGGTCCTACGAGCAGTACTTC. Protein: CASRAGSYEQYF.

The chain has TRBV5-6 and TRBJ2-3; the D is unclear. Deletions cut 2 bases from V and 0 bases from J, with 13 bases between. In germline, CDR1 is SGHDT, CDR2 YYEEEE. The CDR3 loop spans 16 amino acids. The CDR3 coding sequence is TGTGCCAGCAGCTTCGGCGGCCCCACTAGCACAGATACGCAGTATTTT. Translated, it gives CASSFGGPTSTDTQYF.

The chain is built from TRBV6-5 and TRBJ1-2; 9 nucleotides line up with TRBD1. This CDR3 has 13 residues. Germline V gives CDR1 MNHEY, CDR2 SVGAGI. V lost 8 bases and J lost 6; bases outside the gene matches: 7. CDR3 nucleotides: TGTGCCAGCCGGACAGGGGATATCGATGGCTACACCTTC. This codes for CASRTGDIDGYTF.

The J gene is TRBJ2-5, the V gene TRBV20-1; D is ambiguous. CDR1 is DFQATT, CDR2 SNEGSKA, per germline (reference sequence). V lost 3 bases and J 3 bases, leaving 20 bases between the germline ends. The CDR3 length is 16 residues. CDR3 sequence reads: CSASPLLGGQKETQYF. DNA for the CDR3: TGCAGTGCTAGTCCCCTATTGGGTGGGCAAAAAGAGACCCAGTACTTC.

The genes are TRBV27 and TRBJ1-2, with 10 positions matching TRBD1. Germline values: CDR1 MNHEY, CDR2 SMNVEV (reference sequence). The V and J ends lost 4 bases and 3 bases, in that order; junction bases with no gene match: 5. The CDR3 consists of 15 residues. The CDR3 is CASSSPGTGDYGYTF. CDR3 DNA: TGTGCCAGCAGTTCCCCCGGGACAGGGGACTATGGCTACACCTTC.

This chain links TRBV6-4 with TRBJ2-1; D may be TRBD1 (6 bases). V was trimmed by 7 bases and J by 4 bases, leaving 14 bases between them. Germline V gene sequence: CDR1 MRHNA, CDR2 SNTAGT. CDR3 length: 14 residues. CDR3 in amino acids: CASKIDRTYNEQFF. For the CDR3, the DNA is TGTGCCAGCAAGATAGACAGGACATACAATGAGCAGTTCTTC.

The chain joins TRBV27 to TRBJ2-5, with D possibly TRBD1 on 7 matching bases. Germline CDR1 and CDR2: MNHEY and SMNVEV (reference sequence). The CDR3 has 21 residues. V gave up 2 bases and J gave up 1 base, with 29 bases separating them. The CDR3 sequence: CASSLSAVRGWLGGRQETQYF. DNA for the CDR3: TGTGCCAGCAGTTTAAGCGCGGTCAGGGGGTGGCTGGGGGGTCGCCAAGAGACCCAGTACTTC.

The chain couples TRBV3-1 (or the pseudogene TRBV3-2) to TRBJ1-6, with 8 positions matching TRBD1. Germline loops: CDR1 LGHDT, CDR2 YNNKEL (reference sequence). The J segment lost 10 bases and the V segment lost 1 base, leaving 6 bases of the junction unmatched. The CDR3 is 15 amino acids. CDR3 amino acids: CASSQAQGARSPLHF. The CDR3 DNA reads TGTGCCAGCAGCCAAGCCCAGGGGGCTAGGTCACCCCTCCACTTT.

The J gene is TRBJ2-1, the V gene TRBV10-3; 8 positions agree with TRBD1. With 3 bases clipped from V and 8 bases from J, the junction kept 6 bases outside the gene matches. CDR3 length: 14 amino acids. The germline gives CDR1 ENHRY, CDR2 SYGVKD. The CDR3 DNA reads TGTGCCATCAGTGAAAGACCGACAGGGGATGAGCAGTTCTTC. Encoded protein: CAISERPTGDEQFF.

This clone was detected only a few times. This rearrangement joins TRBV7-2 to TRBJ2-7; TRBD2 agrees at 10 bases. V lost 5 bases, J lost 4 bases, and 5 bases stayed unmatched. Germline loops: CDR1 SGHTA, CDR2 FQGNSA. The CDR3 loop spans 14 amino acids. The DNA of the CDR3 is TGTGCCAGCAGCCCTGGACTAGCGGAGTACGAGCAGTACTTC. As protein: CASSPGLAEYEQYF. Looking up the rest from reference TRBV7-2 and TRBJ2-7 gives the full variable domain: GAGVSQSPSNKVTEKGKDVELRCDPISGHTALYWYRQSLGQGLEFLIYFQGNSAPDKSGLPSDRFSAERTGGSVSTLTIQRTQQEDSAVYLCASSPGLAEYEQYFGPGTRLTVT.

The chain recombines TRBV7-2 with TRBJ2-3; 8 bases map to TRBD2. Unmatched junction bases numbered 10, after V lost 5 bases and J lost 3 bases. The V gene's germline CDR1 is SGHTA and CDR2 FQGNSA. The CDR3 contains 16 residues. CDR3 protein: CASSPEASGRTDTQYF. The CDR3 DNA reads TGTGCCAGCAGCCCTGAGGCCAGCGGGAGAACAGATACGCAGTATTTT.

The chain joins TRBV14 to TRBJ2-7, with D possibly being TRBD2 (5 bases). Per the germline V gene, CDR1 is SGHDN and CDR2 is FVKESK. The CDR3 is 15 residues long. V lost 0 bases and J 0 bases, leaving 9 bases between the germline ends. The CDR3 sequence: CASSQDRAASYEQYF. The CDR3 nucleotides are TGTGCCAGCAGCCAAGACAGAGCGGCCTCCTACGAGCAGTACTTC.

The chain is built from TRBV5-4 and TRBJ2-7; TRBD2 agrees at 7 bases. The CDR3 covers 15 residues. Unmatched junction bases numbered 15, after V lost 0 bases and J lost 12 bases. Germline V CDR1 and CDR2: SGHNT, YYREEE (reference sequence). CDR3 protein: CASSLDSGTTTDGYF. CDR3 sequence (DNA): TGTGCCAGCAGCTTGGACTCCGGGACTACCACGGACGGGTACTTC.

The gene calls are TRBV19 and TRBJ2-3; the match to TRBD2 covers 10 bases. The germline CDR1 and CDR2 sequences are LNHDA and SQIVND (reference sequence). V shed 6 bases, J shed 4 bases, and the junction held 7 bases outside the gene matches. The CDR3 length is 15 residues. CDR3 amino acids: CASRLAGWRADTQYF. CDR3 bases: TGTGCCAGTAGACTAGCGGGATGGAGGGCAGATACGCAGTATTTT. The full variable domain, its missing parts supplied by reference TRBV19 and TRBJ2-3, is DGGITQSPKYLFRKEGQNVTLSCEQNLNHDAMYWYRQDPGQGLRLIYYSQIVNDFQKGDIAEGYSVSREKKESFPLTVTSAQKNPTAFYLCASRLAGWRADTQYFGPGTRLTVL.

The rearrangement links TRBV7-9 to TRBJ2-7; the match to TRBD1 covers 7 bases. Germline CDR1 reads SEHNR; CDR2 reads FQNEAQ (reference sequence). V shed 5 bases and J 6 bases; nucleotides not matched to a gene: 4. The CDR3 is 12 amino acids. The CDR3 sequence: CASSPTGIEQYF. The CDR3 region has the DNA TGTGCCAGCAGCCCGACAGGGATCGAGCAGTACTTC. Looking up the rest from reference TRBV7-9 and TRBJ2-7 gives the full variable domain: DTGVSQNPRHKITKRGQNVTFRCDPISEHNRLYWYRQTLGQGPEFLTYFQNEAQLEKSRLLSDRFSAERPKGSFSTLEIQRTEQGDSAMYLCASSPTGIEQYFGPGTRLTVT.

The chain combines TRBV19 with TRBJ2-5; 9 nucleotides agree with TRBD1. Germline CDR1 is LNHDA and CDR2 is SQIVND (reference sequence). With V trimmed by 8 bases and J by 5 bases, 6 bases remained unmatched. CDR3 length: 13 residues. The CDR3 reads CASWGQGEETQYF. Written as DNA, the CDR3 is TGTGCCAGTTGGGGACAGGGAGAGGAGACCCAGTACTTC.

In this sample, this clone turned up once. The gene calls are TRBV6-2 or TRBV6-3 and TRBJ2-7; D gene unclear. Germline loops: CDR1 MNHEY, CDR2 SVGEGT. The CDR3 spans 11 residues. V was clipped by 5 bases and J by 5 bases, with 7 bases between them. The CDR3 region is CASSNQDEQYF. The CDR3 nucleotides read TGTGCCAGCAGTAATCAGGACGAGCAGTACTTC.

The CDR3 protein is CASSPGTANEKLFF. CDR3 sequence (DNA): TGTGCCAGCAGCCCCGGGACAGCTAATGAAAAACTGTTTTTT. The chain recombines TRBV7-2 with TRBJ1-4, with 7 bases fitting TRBD1. V dropped 5 bases and J dropped 3; count of bases not matched to a gene: 3. CDR1 and CDR2 from the germline V gene are SGHTA and FQGNSA. There are 14 residues in the CDR3. Full variable domain (missing parts from reference TRBV7-2 and TRBJ1-4): GAGVSQSPSNKVTEKGKDVELRCDPISGHTALYWYRQSLGQGLEFLIYFQGNSAPDKSGLPSDRFSAERTGGSVSTLTIQRTQQEDSAVYLCASSPGTANEKLFFGSGTQLSVL.

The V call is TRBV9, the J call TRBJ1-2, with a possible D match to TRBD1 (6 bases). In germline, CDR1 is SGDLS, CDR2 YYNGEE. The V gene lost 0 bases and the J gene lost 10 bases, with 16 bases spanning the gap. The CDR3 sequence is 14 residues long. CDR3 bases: TGTGCCAGCAGCGTAGCGGGACAAGGTCGGGACTACACCTTC. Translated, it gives CASSVAGQGRDYTF.

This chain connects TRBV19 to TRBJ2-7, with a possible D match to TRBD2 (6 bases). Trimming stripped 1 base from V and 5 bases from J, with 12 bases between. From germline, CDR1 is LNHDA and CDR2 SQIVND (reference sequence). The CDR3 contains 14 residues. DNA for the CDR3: TGTGCCAGTAGTATAGGCGGGAACTTCAACGAGCAGTACTTC. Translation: CASSIGGNFNEQYF. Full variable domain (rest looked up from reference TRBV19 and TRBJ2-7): DGGITQSPKYLFRKEGQNVTLSCEQNLNHDAMYWYRQDPGQGLRLIYYSQIVNDFQKGDIAEGYSVSREKKESFPLTVTSAQKNPTAFYLCASSIGGNFNEQYFGPGTRLTVT.

The CDR3 sequence is CASSPLAGGPNEQFF. In nucleotides, the CDR3 is TGTGCCAGCTCACCACTAGCGGGGGGGCCCAATGAGCAGTTCTTC. The chain joins TRBV18 to TRBJ2-1; 11 nucleotides agree with TRBD2. The CDR3 contains 15 residues. V lost 1 base to trimming and J lost 6 bases; unmatched junction nucleotides: 2. Germline values: CDR1 KGHSH, CDR2 LQKENI.

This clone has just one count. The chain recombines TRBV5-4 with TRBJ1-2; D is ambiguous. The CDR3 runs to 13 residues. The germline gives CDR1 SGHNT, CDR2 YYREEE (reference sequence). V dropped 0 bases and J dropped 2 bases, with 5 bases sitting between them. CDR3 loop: CASSLALNYGYTF. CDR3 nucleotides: TGTGCCAGCAGCTTGGCCCTCAACTATGGCTACACCTTC.

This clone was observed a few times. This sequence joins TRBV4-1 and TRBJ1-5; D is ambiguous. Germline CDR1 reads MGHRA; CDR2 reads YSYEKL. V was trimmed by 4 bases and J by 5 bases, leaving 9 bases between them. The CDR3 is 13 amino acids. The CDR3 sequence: CASSRQTDQPQHF. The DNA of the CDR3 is TGCGCCAGCAGCCGCCAAACGGATCAGCCCCAGCATTTT.

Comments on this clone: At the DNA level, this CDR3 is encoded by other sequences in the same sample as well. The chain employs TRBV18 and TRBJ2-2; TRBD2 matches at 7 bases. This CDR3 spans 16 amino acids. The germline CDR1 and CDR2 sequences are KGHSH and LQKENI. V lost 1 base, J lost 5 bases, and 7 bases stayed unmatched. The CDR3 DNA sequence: TGTGCCAGCTCACCACGGGGCGGGAGTGATACCGGGGAGCTGTTTTTT. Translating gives CASSPRGGSDTGELFF.

DNA for the CDR3: TGTGCCAGCAGCCAAGTTGCGGGGGCCTACAATGAGCAGTTCTTC. Translation: CASSQVAGAYNEQFF. The genes are TRBV3-1 (or the pseudogene TRBV3-2) and TRBJ2-1, with 7 positions matching TRBD2. Germline assignment: CDR1 LGHDT and CDR2 YNNKEL (reference sequence). There are 15 residues in the CDR3. Trimming took 1 base from V and 2 from J; bases not matched to a gene: 2.

The CDR3 reads CASSQGRQGARDTEAFF. The CDR3 DNA reads as TGCGCCAGCAGCCAAGGGAGGCAGGGGGCCCGGGACACTGAAGCTTTCTTT. The genes are TRBV4-1 and TRBJ1-1; 8 nucleotides line up with TRBD1. The ends lost 1 base at V and 3 bases at J; junction bases unmatched: 10. Germline V gene lookup returns CDR1 MGHRA and CDR2 YSYEKL. This CDR3 comprises 17 residues.